This T cell receptor beta chain is drawn from a study of human T cells and chemical hapten exposure. Study-level background: Small pooled library volume differences mainly caused per-sample TCR yield variation.

The library put unique molecular identifiers onto individual cDNA molecules. A single record per CDR3 protein comes from TCRdb applying MiXCR to the RACE reads. Among 40,000 or so distinct CDR3 sequences listed, 8% to 11% were seen once. The time point here: pre-sensitization, week 0. The treatment is: therapeutic diphenylcyclopropenone sensitization with weekly scalp DPC. This clonotype was counted ten times or more. Deletions cut 6 bases from V and 5 bases from J, with 13 bases between. Germline loops: CDR1 SNHLY, CDR2 FYNNEI. The CDR3 covers 13 residues. The sequences come from whole blood, collected in connection with sensitization to the hapten diphenylcyclopropenone (DPC). The receptor comes from a man in his thirties or forties with alopecia areata. Some clones in this sample may be carry-over from other donors' samples. The rearrangement uses TRBV2 and TRBJ1-1; maybe TRBD1 (6 bases). The CDR3 DNA is TGTGCCAGCAGAGGGACACTGGGGACTGAAGCTTTCTTT. Translating gives CASRGTLGTEAFF.